This TCR beta chain appears in the sequencing data of a study of T cells in Graves' hyperthyroidism and ophthalmopathy. This CDR3 comprises 15 residues. In germline, CDR1 is KGHDR, CDR2 SFDVKD. The CDR3 regions of TCR beta were amplified from RNA transcripts. With the HTBI primer set, the TCR CDR3 went through a first round of RT-PCR. Via MiXCR, TCRdb re-called the multiplex PCR reads, giving one row per CDR3 protein. The sample includes roughly 510,000 distinct CDR3 sequences, over 35% of them seen just once. Uncontrolled infection, other autoimmune disease, pregnancy or lactation disqualified patients from enrolment. A remark on this clonotype: One end of the junction varies from germline; a read error may be responsible.

What was sequenced was peripheral blood or thyroid tissue (not recorded which). The source of this sequence is an adult woman with Graves' disease, either hyperthyroidism or ophthalmopathy (not recorded which). The chain has TRBV24-1 and TRBJ1-5, with D maybe TRBD1 (6 bases). The CDR3 loop is CATSDSGRGSQPRHF. CDR3 bases: TGTGCCACCAGTGATTCTGGCAGGGGAAGTCAGCCCCGGCATTTT.